The 21 T cell receptor beta chains reported below all come from one sample, sequenced in a study of CD8 T cells in ankylosing spondylitis (dated by TCRdb to 2017 to 2019). Summary of the overall study and its limitations: A TCR beta motif made up of several highly homologous amino acid variants appeared to be characteristic of blood from ankylosing spondylitis patients.

Library creation used 5' RACE. Sequencing relied on an Illumina HiSeq 2500. The raw public data were reprocessed by TCRdb itself: fastp quality trimming at Q25, MiXCR clonotype calling, in-frame beta chains only. CDR3 protein duplicates are merged, each entry listing the most common genes and DNA. The sample contains about 750,000 distinct CDR3 sequences, around 17% of them found a single time. The ten largest account for roughly a fifth of the sample. For these TCRs, the target antigens are not known. The specimen sequenced was blood, either unsorted or a sorted T cell fraction (not recorded which). All receptors come from a male donor with ankylosing spondylitis.

This clonotype was counted between two and nine times. The rearrangement uses TRBV7-6 and TRBJ2-1; maybe TRBD2 (5 bases). The CDR3 spans 18 residues. CDR1 and CDR2 (germline): SGHVS, FNYEAQ. V lost 5 bases and J lost 7, with 27 bases in between. In DNA, the CDR3 is TGTGCCAGCAGCCCAAGTGCGGGTCACTACGGGAAACCTAATGAGCAGTTCTTC. Protein product: CASSPSAGHYGKPNEQFF.

This chain connects TRBV12-3 or TRBV12-4 to TRBJ2-1, with 10 nucleotides matching TRBD1. The CDR3 runs 15 residues. The junction had 5 bases not matched to a gene; V was cut back by 2 bases and J by 7 bases. CDR3 DNA sequence: TGTGCCAGCAGTTTATGGGACAGGGGTTCAAATGAGCAGTTCTTC. Translation gives CASSLWDRGSNEQFF.

This clonotype was seen repeatedly, ten times or more. The chain recombines TRBV12-3 or TRBV12-4 with TRBJ2-1; 12 nucleotides agree with TRBD2. V lost 3 bases to trimming and J lost 7 bases; unmatched junction nucleotides: 10. This CDR3 is built from 17 residues. CDR3 protein: CASSLPSGGAGLNEQFF. The CDR3 coding sequence is TGTGCCAGCAGTTTGCCTAGCGGGGGGGCAGGGTTAAATGAGCAGTTCTTC.

This chain connects TRBV28 to TRBJ2-7, with D possibly matching TRBD1 (6 bases). The CDR3 loop spans 12 amino acids. Germline V gene sequence: CDR1 MDHEN, CDR2 SYDVKM. V shed 8 bases and J shed 6 bases, with 14 bases lying between them. CDR3 nucleotides: TGTGCCAGCGGAAACAGGGTAGGCGAGCAGTACTTC. This encodes CASGNRVGEQYF.

This rearrangement joins TRBV7-2 to TRBJ2-3, with TRBD2 matching 11 bases. V was pared by 6 bases and J by 4 bases, with 6 bases of the junction left unmatched. CDR1 SGHTA and CDR2 FQGNSA come from the germline V gene. CDR3 size: 15 residues. CDR3 sequence: CASRSTSGSADTQYF. Written as DNA, the CDR3 is TGTGCCAGCAGAAGCACTAGCGGGAGTGCAGATACGCAGTATTTT.

The rearrangement links TRBV24-1 to TRBJ2-2, with 13 bases identical to TRBD2. V was pared by 6 bases and J by 4 bases, with 10 bases of the junction left unmatched. The CDR3 consists of 18 residues. CDR1 is KGHDR, CDR2 SFDVKD, per germline. The CDR3 DNA reads as TGTGCCACCAGTTCTTCGACTAGCGGGAGGCTCGGCACCGGGGAGCTGTTTTTT. Residues: CATSSSTSGRLGTGELFF.

This clonotype was found a few times. The chain couples TRBV6-4 to TRBJ2-3; 8 bases match TRBD1. Germline V gene lookup returns CDR1 MRHNA and CDR2 SNTAGT. This CDR3 region has 14 residues. J was trimmed by 4 bases and V by 0 bases; bases with no gene match: 0. The CDR3 nucleotides read TGTGCCAGCAGTGACTCACAGGGGGCAGATACGCAGTATTTT. Protein: CASSDSQGADTQYF.

This sequence joins TRBV29-1 and TRBJ2-3; 7 bases agree with TRBD1. The length of the CDR3 is 13 residues. Germline lookup yields CDR1 SQVTM and CDR2 ANQGSEA. The V segment lost 6 bases and the J segment 2 bases; nucleotides outside the gene matches: 5. CDR3 in amino acids: CSVRQGFTDTQYF. As DNA, the CDR3 is TGCAGCGTCAGACAGGGATTCACAGATACGCAGTATTTT.

The chain has TRBV2 and TRBJ2-5, with D possibly being TRBD1 (7 bases). The CDR3 is 17 amino acids. The germline V gene encodes CDR1 SNHLY and CDR2 FYNNEI. V was trimmed by 0 bases and J by 5 bases, leaving 19 bases between them. Here the CDR3 DNA reads TGTGCCAGCAGTGAAGCGGAAGGGGGCGGGGAGAGGGAGACCCAGTACTTC. The encoded protein is CASSEAEGGGERETQYF. Using reference TRBV2 and TRBJ2-5 for the parts outside the CDR3, the full variable domain is EPEVTQTPSHQVTQMGQEVILRCVPISNHLYFYWYRQILGQKVEFLVSFYNNEISEKSEIFDDQFSVERPDGSNFTLKIRSTKLEDSAMYFCASSEAEGGGERETQYFGPGTRLLVL.

The chain joins TRBV12-3 or TRBV12-4 to TRBJ2-3, with 8 bases identical to TRBD1. Trimming at V came to 6 bases and at J to 4 bases, leaving 15 bases not matched to a gene. CDR3 length equals 17 residues. Written as DNA, the CDR3 is TGTGCCAGCAGGGGCTTGGGGACAGGACCGGAGGCAGATACGCAGTATTTT. This translates into CASRGLGTGPEADTQYF.

V is TRBV12-3 or TRBV12-4 and J is TRBJ2-3, with a possible D match to TRBD2 (5 bases). The length of the CDR3 is 16 residues. V lost 6 bases and J 3 bases, leaving 19 bases between the germline ends. The CDR3 DNA sequence: TGTGCCAGCAGCCCAACTAGTTTTTCTGGTACAGATACGCAGTATTTT. The encoded protein is CASSPTSFSGTDTQYF.

This clonotype was observed many times. V and J are TRBV7-8 and TRBJ2-7; D is unresolved. CDR3 length equals 11 residues. The germline V gene has CDR1 SGHVS and CDR2 FQNEAQ. The ends were cut back, 4 bases at V and 3 bases at J, with 4 bases in the middle. The CDR3 DNA reads TGTGCCAGCAGCTCAGTCTACGAGCAGTACTTC. Encoded protein: CASSSVYEQYF.

Only a few counts were recorded for this clonotype. J is TRBJ2-3 and V is TRBV7-9, with D perhaps TRBD1 (5 bases). The V gene lost 1 base and the J gene lost 5 bases, with 19 bases spanning the gap. This CDR3 contains 17 residues. From germline, CDR1 is SEHNR and CDR2 FQNEAQ (reference sequence). CDR3 DNA sequence: TGTGCCAGCAGCTTAGGCTTGGGGCTCGACAACTTAGATACGCAGTATTTT. Amino acid sequence: CASSLGLGLDNLDTQYF. Full variable domain (remainder filled in from reference TRBV7-9 and TRBJ2-3): DTGVSQNPRHKITKRGQNVTFRCDPISEHNRLYWYRQTLGQGPEFLTYFQNEAQLEKSRLLSDRFSAERPKGSFSTLEIQRTEQGDSAMYLCASSLGLGLDNLDTQYFGPGTRLTVL.

In this sample, this clonotype turned up a few times. V usage is TRBV20-1 and J usage is TRBJ2-5, with unresolved D. The CDR3 totals 12 residues. Trimming stripped 4 bases from V and 5 bases from J, with 11 bases between. Per germline, CDR1 DFQATT and CDR2 SNEGSKA (reference sequence). For the CDR3, the DNA is TGCAGTGCTACCGGACCCGGGGAGACCCAGTACTTC. It encodes CSATGPGETQYF.

The chain combines TRBV5-5 with TRBJ2-1; perhaps D is TRBD1 or TRBD2 (5 bases each). Germline V gene data show CDR1 as SGHKS and CDR2 as YYEKEE (reference sequence). Trimming shortened V by 5 bases and J by 12 bases, and 21 bases separated the two germline ends. The length of the CDR3 is 14 residues. CDR3: CASRQPGRELRQFF. In DNA, the CDR3 is TGTGCCAGCAGACAGCCGGGACGTGAATTGCGGCAGTTCTTC.

The J gene is TRBJ1-1, the V gene TRBV5-1; TRBD1 might be the D (5 bases). This CDR3 is built from 17 residues. V lost 2 bases and J lost 5, with 22 bases in between. Germline V gene lookup returns CDR1 SGHRS and CDR2 YFSETQ. In DNA form, the CDR3 reads TGCGCCAGCAGCTTCGGGGGGGGTCAAGGGAGAGAGACTGAAGCTTTCTTT. This sequence encodes CASSFGGGQGRETEAFF.

This clonotype was counted only a few times. J is TRBJ2-1 and V is TRBV7-2; maybe TRBD1 (5 bases). V was shortened by 2 bases and J by 8 bases, with 10 bases between the two germline ends. This CDR3 region has 13 residues. Germline V gene sequence: CDR1 SGHTA, CDR2 FQGNSA. This chain's CDR3 is CASSLQGGYEQFF. In nucleotides, the CDR3 is TGTGCCAGCAGCTTACAGGGTGGCTATGAGCAGTTCTTC.

This clonotype showed up just a few times. The chain recombines TRBV6-1 with TRBJ1-1; D gene uncertain. The CDR3 has 15 residues. Germline V gene data show CDR1 as MNHNS and CDR2 as SASEGT. V was trimmed by 10 bases and J by 1 base, leaving 19 bases between them. CDR3 bases: TGTGCCACCACTCTGGACCGGGCGCAGAACACTGAAGCTTTCTTT. The encoded protein is CATTLDRAQNTEAFF.

V gene TRBV5-1 combines with J gene TRBJ1-4; TRBD1 might be the D (6 bases). Germline V lookup: CDR1 SGHRS, CDR2 YFSETQ. The length of the CDR3 is 17 residues. V was pared by 0 bases and J by 4 bases, with 16 bases between. The CDR3 DNA reads TGCGCCAGCAGCTTGGCCGTTGGGGGCGCGAATAATGAAAAACTGTTTTTT. Encoded protein: CASSLAVGGANNEKLFF.

The chain employs TRBV7-9 and TRBJ2-3; the match to TRBD2 covers 9 bases. The CDR3 has 15 amino acids. The V and J ends lost 5 bases and 1 base, in that order; junction bases with no gene match: 4. Germline loops: CDR1 SEHNR, CDR2 FQNEAQ (reference sequence). The CDR3: CASSLSGSGTDTQYF. CDR3 nucleotides: TGTGCCAGCAGCCTTAGCGGGAGCGGCACAGATACGCAGTATTTT.

CDR3 in amino acids: CSARVTGREKLFF. CDR3 bases: TGCAGTGCTAGAGTGACAGGGCGGGAAAAACTGTTTTTT. The rearrangement uses TRBV20-1 and TRBJ1-4; TRBD1 agrees at 7 bases. The CDR3 has 13 residues. The germline V gene has CDR1 DFQATT and CDR2 SNEGSKA (reference sequence). Trimming removed 1 base from V and 8 bases from J; junction bases left unmatched: 4.